This TCR beta chain is from a study of shared clonotypes between healthy human individuals. Some clones are missing from TCRdb's copy, which holds only in-frame ones; the method was immunoSEQ multiplex PCR. The data contain more than 900,000 clones, about 80% of them singletons. V was pared by 4 bases and J by 8 bases, with 16 bases of the junction left unmatched. CDR1 is GTSNPN, CDR2 SVGIG, per germline (reference sequence). This CDR3 is 16 amino acids long. This clone was observed many times. This chain uses TRBV30 with TRBJ1-2, with 10 bases identical to TRBD1. The sequenced material came from memory CD4+ T cells from PBMCs. The subset was: CD45RA-negative fraction. This receptor was obtained from a young man in good health. Some clones in this sample may be carry-over from other donors' samples. DNA of the CDR3: TGTGCCTGGACCTTCATCAGTACCGGGACAGGGGACGGCTACACCTTC. This translates into CAWTFISTGTGDGYTF.